These 7 T cell receptor beta chains share one sample of origin, sequenced in a study of shared clonotypes between healthy human individuals. The method was immunoSEQ multiplex PCR; TCRdb's version includes in-frame clones alone and lacks a portion of them. The sample records around 2.3 million clones, roughly 95% being singletons. The specimen was naive CD4+ T cells sorted from blood. Subset reported: CD45RA+ positively selected. The source of these receptors is a man between 18 and 29 years old in good health.

The chain joins TRBV5-5 to TRBJ2-7; 11 nucleotides line up with TRBD2. CDR1 is SGHKS and CDR2 is YYEKEE in the germline V gene (reference sequence). The CDR3 spans 15 residues. Unmatched junction bases numbered 3, after V lost 2 bases and J lost 2 bases. The CDR3 region has the DNA TGTGCCAGCAGCTTTAGCGGGAGGGCCACCTACGAGCAGTACTTC. It yields the protein CASSFSGRATYEQYF.

The genes are TRBV6-1 and TRBJ1-2; 9 nucleotides align to TRBD1. Looked up from germline, CDR1 is MNHNS and CDR2 is SASEGT. This CDR3 contains 14 residues. The junction had 7 bases not matched to a gene; V was cut back by 4 bases and J by 7 bases. CDR3 protein: CASSATGGSSGYTF. The CDR3, as DNA: TGTGCCAGCAGTGCTACAGGGGGCTCGAGTGGCTACACCTTC.

The chain carries TRBV30 and TRBJ2-7; 10 nucleotides align to TRBD1. This CDR3 spans 15 amino acids. J lost 0 bases, V lost 4 bases, and 6 bases had no gene match. Germline V gene sequence: CDR1 GTSNPN, CDR2 SVGIG (reference sequence). The CDR3 region is CAWKFRDRGSYEQYF. CDR3 sequence (DNA): TGTGCCTGGAAATTCCGGGACAGGGGCTCCTACGAGCAGTACTTC. Supplemented by reference TRBV30 and TRBJ2-7, the full variable domain reads SQTIHQWPATLVQPVGSPLSLECTVEGTSNPNLYWYRQAAGRGLQLLFYSVGIGQISSEVPQNLSASRPQDRQFILSSKKLLLSDSGFYLCAWKFRDRGSYEQYFGPGTRLTVT.

The chain is built from TRBV4-1 and TRBJ2-5; D unresolved. V lost 1 base and J 1 base, leaving 13 bases between the germline ends. The length of the CDR3 is 16 residues. Looked up from germline, CDR1 is MGHRA and CDR2 is YSYEKL. The CDR3 here is CASSQGFRLSQETQYF. The DNA for the CDR3 is TGCGCCAGCAGCCAAGGTTTCAGATTGTCCCAAGAGACCCAGTACTTC.

V gene TRBV10-3 combines with J gene TRBJ2-1; 8 positions match TRBD2. CDR1 is ENHRY, CDR2 SYGVKD, per germline. This CDR3 has 16 amino acids. V gave up 0 bases and J gave up 0 bases; unmatched junction bases: 1. In DNA, the CDR3 is TGTGCCATCAGTGAGTCGGCGGGAGGCTCCTACAATGAGCAGTTCTTC. Its translation: CAISESAGGSYNEQFF.

The V and J genes are TRBV6-5 and TRBJ1-2; no clear D. Trimming stripped 10 bases from V and 5 bases from J, with 20 bases between. Per germline, CDR1 MNHEY and CDR2 SVGAGI. The CDR3 covers 14 residues. CDR3 sequence: CATQPGSSQYGYTF. The CDR3, as DNA: TGTGCCACCCAGCCTGGATCTTCACAGTATGGCTACACCTTC.

This clone was found once. In the same sample, other DNA sequences code for this CDR3. The chain couples TRBV11-2 to TRBJ1-2; D unclear. Per the germline V gene, CDR1 is SGHAT and CDR2 is FQNNGV. The CDR3 runs to 13 residues. V shed 0 bases and J shed 4 bases, with 6 bases lying between them. As DNA, the CDR3 is TGTGCCAGCAGCTTAGACAGGACCTATGGCTACACCTTC. This sequence encodes CASSLDRTYGYTF.